The 12 T cell receptor beta chains in this list originate from one sample, sequenced in a study of neurological immune-mediated disorders. TCRdb passed the 5' RACE reads through MiXCR, listing each CDR3 protein once. In the table there are tens of thousands of distinct CDR3 sequences, 2.6% of which are singletons. Sequencing used PBMCs. The receptor set was obtained from a woman aged 25 to 39 with multiple sclerosis.

This clonotype occurred many times. The chain recombines TRBV6-1 with TRBJ1-1, with D possibly being TRBD1 (5 bases). CDR1 is MNHNS, CDR2 SASEGT, per germline. Trimming left V 4 bases short and J 6 bases short, with 18 bases between. The CDR3 spans 15 residues. CDR3 residues: CASSGFSGTHPEAFF. The CDR3, as DNA: TGTGCCAGCAGTGGCTTTTCCGGGACCCATCCTGAAGCTTTCTTT.

This clonotype occurred many times. The V call is TRBV9, the J call TRBJ2-4; D gene unclear. The V and J ends lost 0 bases and 0 bases respectively, with 4 bases between them. Germline loops: CDR1 SGDLS, CDR2 YYNGEE. This CDR3 region has 14 residues. The CDR3 coding sequence is TGTGCCAGCAGCGTAGACGTAGCCAAAAACATTCAGTACTTC. Translation gives CASSVDVAKNIQYF.

This clonotype was counted many times. This chain joins TRBV5-1 and TRBJ1-4, with D uncertain. The germline V gene has CDR1 SGHRS and CDR2 YFSETQ. Trimming removed 7 bases from V and 8 bases from J, with 15 bases in between. The CDR3 consists of 13 residues. The CDR3 region is CASRLTLGEKLFF. CDR3 nucleotide sequence: TGCGCCAGCCGATTAACCTTAGGAGAAAAACTGTTTTTT.

This clonotype showed up many times. The rearrangement uses TRBV6-5 and TRBJ2-4; D is unresolved. The V end lost 0 bases, the J end lost 3 bases, and 21 bases lay between the germline ends. Germline V gene sequence: CDR1 MNHEY, CDR2 SVGAGI. The CDR3 covers 19 residues. The CDR3 loop is CASSYSRDASYKGKNIQYF. The CDR3, as DNA: TGTGCCAGCAGTTACTCGAGAGACGCATCCTATAAGGGCAAAAACATTCAGTACTTC.

This clonotype was counted ten times or more. The J gene is TRBJ2-7, the V gene TRBV4-1; 9 bases fit TRBD1. Germline V lookup: CDR1 MGHRA, CDR2 YSYEKL. The CDR3 is 14 residues long. V gave up 5 bases and J gave up 2 bases; unmatched junction bases: 4. The DNA for the CDR3 is TGCGCCAGCAGCTACCGGGACAGGGCCTACGAGCAGTACTTC. Its translation: CASSYRDRAYEQYF.

This clonotype appeared many times. The CDR3 sequence: CASRRNGGSYEQYF. CDR3 sequence (DNA): TGTGCCAGCAGACGAAATGGGGGATCCTACGAGCAGTACTTC. V and J are TRBV7-2 and TRBJ2-7, with D perhaps being TRBD1 or TRBD2 (5 bases each). The CDR3 runs to 14 residues. V shed 6 bases and J shed 1 base, with 13 bases lying between them. CDR1 is SGHTA and CDR2 is FQGNSA in the germline V gene.

This clonotype was found a few times. The missing conserved phenylalanine or tryptophan at the end of this CDR3 makes a read error likely. This chain links TRBV9 with TRBJ1-3, with unresolved D. The CDR3 loop spans 13 amino acids. Germline loops: CDR1 SGDLS, CDR2 YYNGEE. The CDR3 bases are TGTGCCAGCAGCCCCGGGTGGGGAAAAACCATATATATT. Translation: CASSPGWGKTIYI.

This clonotype appeared many times. One end of the junction fails to match germline, which may point to a read error. The chain links TRBV12-3 or TRBV12-4 to TRBJ1-1; 7 nucleotides line up with TRBD1. CDR3 length equals 13 residues. CDR3 in DNA: TGTGCCAGCAGGGAGACAGGGAACGCTGAAGCTTTCTTT. This translates into CASRETGNAEAFF.

The CDR3 DNA is TGTGCCAGCAGTTCGGCAGGATCGAACACCGGGGAGCTGTTTTTT. This codes for CASSSAGSNTGELFF. The chain uses TRBV6-5 and TRBJ2-2; the D is unclear. CDR1 and CDR2 from the germline V gene are MNHEY and SVGAGI. The CDR3 consists of 15 residues. Trimming pared 4 bases from V and 0 bases from J, leaving 9 bases between.

The sample holds many counts of this clonotype. V is TRBV25-1 and J is TRBJ1-6; D unresolved. From germline, CDR1 is MGHDK and CDR2 SYGVNS. The CDR3 spans 14 residues. V lost 4 bases, J lost 4 bases, and 8 bases lay in between. CDR3 residues: CASSAPMYNSPLHF. The DNA for the CDR3 is TGTGCCAGCAGTGCCCCGATGTATAATTCACCCCTCCACTTT.

At least ten counts were recorded for this clonotype. The chain recombines TRBV29-1 with TRBJ2-7; possible D gene TRBD2, 5 bases. CDR1 is SQVTM, CDR2 ANQGSEA, per germline. The CDR3 consists of 13 residues. Trimming removed 4 bases from V and 7 bases from J, with 17 bases in between. As DNA, the CDR3 is TGCAGCGTTGGAGAGGGCCTAGGACGGGAGCAGTACTTC. The encoded protein is CSVGEGLGREQYF.

The table lists this clonotype with many counts. V gene TRBV7-9 combines with J gene TRBJ1-1, with a possible D match to TRBD1 (5 bases). CDR1 SEHNR and CDR2 FQNEAQ come from the germline V gene (reference sequence). Trimming shortened V by 5 bases and J by 11 bases, and 24 bases separated the two germline ends. The CDR3 is 15 residues long. CDR3 DNA sequence: TGTGCCAGCAGCCCAGAAACCGGGACTCTCAACGGCGCTTTCTTT. It encodes CASSPETGTLNGAFF.